This T cell receptor (beta chain) comes out of a study of blood T cell repertoires in COVID-19 (dated by TCRdb to the early 2020s). Regarding the study in general: Samples covering the acute and convalescent phases of COVID-19 were provided by collaborators in the United States, Italy and Spain. The material from the prospective study consisted of cDNA or gDNA derived from T cells, B-cell-depleted T cells, or PBMCs. Deeply sampled blood TCRbeta repertoires from subjects exposed to, actively infected with, or recovered from COVID-19 were included in the dataset. The repertoires were made available in a free public database intended to serve as a resource for research on the immune response to SARS-CoV-2. The samples were drawn from two sources: the first 160 participants of the ongoing ImmuneRACE study, and some 1,300 subjects contributed by 6 global collaborators. The sample metadata nearly always contained a de-identified subject ID, COVID-19 status, age in years and sex. Where HLA class I and class II types were available, the types were taken from metadata supplied by the sample provider, not from assay-based typing.

What the research found in general, with its limitations: The amount of clinical and demographic metadata varied by source and participant and was provided uncurated.

From the germline V gene, CDR1 is MDHEN and CDR2 is SYDVKM. V is reduced by 6 bases and J by 0 bases, leaving a spacing of 15 bases between them. The CDR3, from cysteine to phenylalanine, totals 16 residues. This entry keeps only the CDR3 DNA: 48 bases, framed from base 1. The immunoSEQ Assay, a bias-controlled multiplex PCR, was used to amplify TCRbeta CDR3 regions from genomic DNA. The authors' pipeline ran thus. The number of nucleated cells in each sample was estimated by amplification of reference gene primers within the assay. To quantify the absolute abundance of each unique TCRbeta CDR3 rearrangement, sequence reads were collapsed and filtered. For each sample, productive Simpson clonality was calculated by taking the square root of Simpson's diversity index across productive rearrangements. TCRdb obtained this table from immuneACCESS and retained in-frame rearrangements with V and J assigned. These tables miss some clones; where compared with another copy, unresolved V genes account for less than half of the shortfall, and the remainder is unexplained. V and J calls and clone size are copied from that table; D and trimming were computed from the DNA. The sample table lists 200,000 to 250,000 clones, approximately 90% of them with a count of one. The top ten clones comprise under 6.5% of the sample.

In the prospective study, participants were roughly 18 to 100 years old, resided in about two dozen geographic areas of the United States, and were enrolled through a virtual design. In the prospective study, cohorts were assigned on the basis of participant-reported clinical history obtained from a screening survey and a study questionnaire. Each participant in the prospective study had whole blood, serum and a nasopharyngeal or oropharyngeal swab collected by mobile phlebotomists. Participants in the prospective study had the option to provide additional blood draws and questionnaires over a roughly 2-month period. Before DNA extraction, blood samples from the prospective study were shipped at room temperature or frozen. Details on this clone: Its specific antigen is unknown. No much larger clone exists at a distance of one base, and base qualities are not known.

This sequence uses TRBV28 and TRBJ1-5; the D gene assignment is ambiguous. The clonotype originates from a woman between 25 and 40 years old with acute COVID-19. Sequencing input: PBMCs or T cells enriched from blood (not recorded which). The CDR3: CASRAWVGDSNQPQHF. The sequenced DNA: TGTGCCAGCAGAGCTTGGGTCGGGGATAGCAATCAGCCCCAGCATTTT.